The clone carrying this T cell receptor beta chain was counted ten times or more. The library targeted TCRbeta and was prepared with unique molecular identifiers. TCRdb recomputed calls from the PCR reads with MiXCR, one row per CDR3 protein. Among about 190,000 distinct CDR3 sequences, over 5.5% were seen once, and the ten largest hold about 2.9%. This record comes from a study of T-cell reconstitution after alpha-beta-depleted transplantation in children. The CDR3 has 19 amino acids. V dropped 0 bases and J dropped 0 bases, with 15 bases sitting between them. In germline, CDR1 is MNHEY, CDR2 SVGAGI.

This TCR was sampled from a human donor who donated a stem cell graft to a child with Wiskott-Aldrich syndrome. The chain combines TRBV6-5 with TRBJ1-6; D possibly corresponds to TRBD1 (5 bases). The sample consisted of PBMCs from the stem cell graft donor, taken from the stem cell graft. The CDR3 nucleotides are TGTGCCAGCAGTTACTCGAGGTCAGGACACAGCTCCTATAATTCACCCCTCCACTTT. It is translated as CASSYSRSGHSSYNSPLHF.